This T cell receptor beta chain originates from a study of technical replicates of blood from a handful of donors. Profiled with immunoSEQ multiplex PCR; TCRdb holds only in-frame clones, not every one. The table includes more than 90,000 clones, about 95% detected once. The J segment lost 4 bases and the V segment lost 0 bases, leaving 10 bases of the junction unmatched. Germline assignment: CDR1 MGHRA and CDR2 YSYEKL. CDR3 length: 17 residues. Sequences were obtained from T cells isolated from PBMCs. This chain joins TRBV4-1 and TRBJ2-5; TRBD2 matches at 8 bases. The receptor was derived from a human donor in good health. This chain's CDR3 is CASSQDYTGGPLETQYF. The CDR3, as DNA: TGCGCCAGCAGCCAAGACTATACGGGAGGGCCGTTAGAGACCCAGTACTTC.